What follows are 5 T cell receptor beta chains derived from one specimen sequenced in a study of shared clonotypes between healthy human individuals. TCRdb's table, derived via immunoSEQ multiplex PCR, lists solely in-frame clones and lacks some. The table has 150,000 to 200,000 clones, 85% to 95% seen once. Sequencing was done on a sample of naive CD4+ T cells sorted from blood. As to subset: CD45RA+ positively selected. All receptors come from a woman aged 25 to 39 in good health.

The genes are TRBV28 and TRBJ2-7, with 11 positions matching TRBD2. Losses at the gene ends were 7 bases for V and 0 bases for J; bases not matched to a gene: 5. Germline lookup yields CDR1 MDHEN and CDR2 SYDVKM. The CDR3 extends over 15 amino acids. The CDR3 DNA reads TGTGCCAGCAATTTGGGGACTAGCGGCTCCTACGAGCAGTACTTC. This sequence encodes CASNLGTSGSYEQYF.

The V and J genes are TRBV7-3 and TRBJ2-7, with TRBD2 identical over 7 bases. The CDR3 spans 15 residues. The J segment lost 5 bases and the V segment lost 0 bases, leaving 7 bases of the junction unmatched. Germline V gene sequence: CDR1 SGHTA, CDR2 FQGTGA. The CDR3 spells CASSLTGGRSNEQYF. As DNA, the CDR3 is TGTGCCAGCAGCTTAACAGGCGGGAGATCCAACGAGCAGTACTTC.

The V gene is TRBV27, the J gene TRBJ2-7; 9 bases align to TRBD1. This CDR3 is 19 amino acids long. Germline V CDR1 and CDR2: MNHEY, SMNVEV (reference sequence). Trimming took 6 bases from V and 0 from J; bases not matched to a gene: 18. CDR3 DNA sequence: TGTGCCAGCAGAGAAACGGGACAGGGAAGGTTGGTGGGCTCCTACGAGCAGTACTTC. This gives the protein CASRETGQGRLVGSYEQYF.

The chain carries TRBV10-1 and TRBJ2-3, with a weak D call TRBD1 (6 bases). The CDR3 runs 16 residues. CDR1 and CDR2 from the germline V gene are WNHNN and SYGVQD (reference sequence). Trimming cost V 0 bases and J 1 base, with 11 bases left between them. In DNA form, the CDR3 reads TGCGCCAGCAGTGAGTCTTGGGCAGGGGGCACAGATACGCAGTATTTT. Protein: CASSESWAGGTDTQYF.

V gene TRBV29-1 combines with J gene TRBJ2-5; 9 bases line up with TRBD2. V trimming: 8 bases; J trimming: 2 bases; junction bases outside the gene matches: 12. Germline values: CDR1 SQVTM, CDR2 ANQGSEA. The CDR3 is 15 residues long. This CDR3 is CSMSGTSGFQETQYF. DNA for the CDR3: TGCAGCATGAGTGGTACTAGCGGGTTTCAAGAGACCCAGTACTTC. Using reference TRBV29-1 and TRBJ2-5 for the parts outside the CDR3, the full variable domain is SAVISQKPSRDICQRGTSLTIQCQVDSQVTMMFWYRQQPGQSLTLIATANQGSEATYESGFVIDKFPISRPNLTFSTLTVSNMSPEDSSIYLCSMSGTSGFQETQYFGPGTRLLVL.